These 7 T cell receptor beta chains came from one sample sequenced in a study of T cells in Graves' hyperthyroidism and ophthalmopathy. Amplification of TCR beta CDR3 regions used RNA as the template. Researchers ran a first-round RT-PCR on the TCR CDR3 using the HTBI primer set. TCRdb processed the multiplex PCR reads anew with MiXCR; each CDR3 protein has one entry. The profile shows approximately 360,000 distinct CDR3 sequences, 25% of them singletons. Sequencing was carried out using blood. The origin of the receptors is a man over 45 with Graves' hyperthyroidism.

This clonotype was found a few times. The chain links TRBV7-2 to TRBJ1-2; D perhaps matches TRBD1 (6 bases). V was shortened by 3 bases and J by 2 bases, with 10 bases between the two germline ends. The CDR3 covers 14 residues. CDR1 SGHTA and CDR2 FQGNSA come from the germline V gene. In DNA, the CDR3 is TGTGCCAGCAGCTTTGAGCAGGGGAACTATGGCTACACCTTC. Translation: CASSFEQGNYGYTF.

The chain carries TRBV5-1 and TRBJ2-7; TRBD1 is a possible D gene (5 bases). There are 14 residues in the CDR3. The V gene's germline CDR1 is SGHRS and CDR2 YFSETQ. Between the trimmed V and J ends, which lost 0 bases and 2 bases, there was a span of 9 bases. CDR3 nucleotide sequence: TGCGCCAGCAGCTTGGTTGGACAAACCTACGAGCAGTACTTC. It translates to CASSLVGQTYEQYF.

The chain recombines TRBV27 with TRBJ1-1; 7 bases fit TRBD1. V lost 5 bases, J lost 4 bases, and 13 bases stayed unmatched. CDR3 size: 16 residues. Looked up from germline, CDR1 is MNHEY and CDR2 is SMNVEV (reference sequence). CDR3 DNA: TGTGCCAGCAGTCTGGACAGGATGTTAGCCGGCACTGAAGCTTTCTTT. It is translated as CASSLDRMLAGTEAFF.

This clonotype was seen a few times. The rearrangement links TRBV9 to TRBJ2-1; 7 nucleotides agree with TRBD2. CDR1 is SGDLS, CDR2 YYNGEE, per germline. V lost 4 bases and J lost 7; bases outside the gene matches: 8. CDR3 length: 14 residues. CDR3 residues: CASSLQNGGNEQFF. The CDR3 DNA reads as TGTGCCAGCAGCTTACAGAACGGGGGGAATGAGCAGTTCTTC.

The chain employs TRBV27 and TRBJ2-2, with 7 bases fitting TRBD2. V lost 5 bases, J lost 2 bases, and 2 bases stayed unmatched. Germline lookup yields CDR1 MNHEY and CDR2 SMNVEV (reference sequence). The CDR3 is made up of 14 amino acids. Here the CDR3 DNA reads TGTGCCAGCAGTCGCGGGAGCAACACCGGGGAGCTGTTTTTT. This translates into CASSRGSNTGELFF.

This clonotype turned up a few times. J is TRBJ2-4 and V is TRBV6-1; 8 bases are shared with TRBD2. The CDR3 has 13 residues. Looked up from germline, CDR1 is MNHNS and CDR2 is SASEGT. J lost 7 bases, V lost 7 bases, and 6 bases had no gene match. The CDR3 bases are TGTGCCAGCAAACGGGAGGGCGGGAACATTCAGTACTTC. Residues: CASKREGGNIQYF.

A few counts support this clonotype. The chain has TRBV7-9 and TRBJ2-7; 9 bases match TRBD1. Germline V gives CDR1 SEHNR, CDR2 FQNEAQ (reference sequence). The CDR3 sequence is 14 residues long. Unmatched junction bases numbered 7, after V lost 4 bases and J lost 6 bases. This chain's CDR3 is CASSYPGQGREQYF. The DNA for the CDR3 is TGTGCCAGCAGCTATCCGGGACAGGGTCGCGAGCAGTACTTC. Using reference TRBV7-9 and TRBJ2-7 for the parts outside the CDR3, the full variable domain is DTGVSQNPRHKITKRGQNVTFRCDPISEHNRLYWYRQTLGQGPEFLTYFQNEAQLEKSRLLSDRFSAERPKGSFSTLEIQRTEQGDSAMYLCASSYPGQGREQYFGPGTRLTVT.